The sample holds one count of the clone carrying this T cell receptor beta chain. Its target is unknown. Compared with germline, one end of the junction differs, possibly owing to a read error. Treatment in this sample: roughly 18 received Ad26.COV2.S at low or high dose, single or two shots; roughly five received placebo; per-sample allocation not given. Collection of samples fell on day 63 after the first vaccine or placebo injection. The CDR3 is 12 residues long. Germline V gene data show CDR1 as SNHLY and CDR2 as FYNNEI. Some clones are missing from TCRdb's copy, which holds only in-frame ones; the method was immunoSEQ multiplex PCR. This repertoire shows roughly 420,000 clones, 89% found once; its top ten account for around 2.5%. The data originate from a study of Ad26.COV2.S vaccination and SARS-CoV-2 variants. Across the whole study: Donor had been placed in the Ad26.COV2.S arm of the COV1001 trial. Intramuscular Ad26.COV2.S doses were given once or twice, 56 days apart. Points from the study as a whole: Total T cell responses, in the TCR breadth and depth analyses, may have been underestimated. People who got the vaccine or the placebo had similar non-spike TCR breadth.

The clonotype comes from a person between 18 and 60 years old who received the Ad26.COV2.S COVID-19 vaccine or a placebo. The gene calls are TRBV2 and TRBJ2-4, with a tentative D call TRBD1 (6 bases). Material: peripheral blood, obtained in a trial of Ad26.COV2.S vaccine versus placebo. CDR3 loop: CNVGPRQDIQYF. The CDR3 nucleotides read TGCAATGTGGGGCCACGACAGGACATTCAGTACTTC.